This TCR beta chain was profiled in a study of control samples from healthy donors and cancer patients. Produced via immunoSEQ multiplex PCR; TCRdb's table is partial and in-frame only. Of over 75,000 clones listed, roughly four fifths are singletons. The CDR3 loop spans 14 amino acids. CDR1 KGHSH and CDR2 LQKENI come from the germline V gene. V dropped 3 bases and J dropped 6 bases, with 14 bases sitting between them. The sample comprised blood. V and J are TRBV18 and TRBJ1-1, with D tentatively TRBD1 (6 bases). The source of this sequence is a man between 60 and 75 years old in good health. The CDR3 sequence is CASSPLNREAEAFF. The CDR3 nucleotides are TGTGCCAGCTCACCCCTGAACAGGGAGGCTGAAGCTTTCTTT.